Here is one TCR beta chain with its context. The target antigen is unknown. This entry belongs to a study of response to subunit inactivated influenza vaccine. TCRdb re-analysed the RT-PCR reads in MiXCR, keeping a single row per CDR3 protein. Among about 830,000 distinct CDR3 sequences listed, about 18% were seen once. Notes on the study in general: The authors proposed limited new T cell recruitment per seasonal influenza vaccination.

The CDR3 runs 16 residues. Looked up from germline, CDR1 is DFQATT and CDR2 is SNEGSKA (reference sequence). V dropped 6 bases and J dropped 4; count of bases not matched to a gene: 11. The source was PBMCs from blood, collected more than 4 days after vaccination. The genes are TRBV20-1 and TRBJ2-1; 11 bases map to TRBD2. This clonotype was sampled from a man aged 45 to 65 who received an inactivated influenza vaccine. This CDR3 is CSATHSGGGIYNEQFF. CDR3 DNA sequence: TGCAGTGCAACCCATAGCGGGGGGGGAATATACAATGAGCAGTTCTTC.